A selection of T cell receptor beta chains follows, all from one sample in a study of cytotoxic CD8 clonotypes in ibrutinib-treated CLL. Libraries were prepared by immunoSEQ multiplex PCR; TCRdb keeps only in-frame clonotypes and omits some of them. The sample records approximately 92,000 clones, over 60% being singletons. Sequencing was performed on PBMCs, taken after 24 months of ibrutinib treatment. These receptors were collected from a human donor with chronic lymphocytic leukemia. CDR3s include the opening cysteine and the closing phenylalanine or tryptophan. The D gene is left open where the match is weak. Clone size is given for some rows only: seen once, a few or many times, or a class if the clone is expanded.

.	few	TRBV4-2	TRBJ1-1	TGTGCCAGCAGCCCCCAAACTAGGACTGAAGCTTTCTTT	CASSPQTRTEAFF
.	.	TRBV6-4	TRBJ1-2	TGTGCCAGCAGGAATCCAGCTAACTATGGCTACACCTTC	CASRNPANYGYTF
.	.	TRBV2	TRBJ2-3	TGTGCCAGCAGTGAAAGGGGTGACGGTAGAGGTTATACAGATACGCAGTATTTT	CASSERGDGRGYTDTQYF
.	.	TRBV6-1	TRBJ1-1	TGTGCCAGCAGTGAAGCCCGGGGACTGGGGAACACTGAAGCTTTCTTT	CASSEARGLGNTEAFF
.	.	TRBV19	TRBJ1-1	TGTGCCAGTAATCAGGGCGCTGAAGCTTTCTTT	CASNQGAEAFF
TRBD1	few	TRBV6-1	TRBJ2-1	TGTGCCAGCAGTGGGGACAGGGCCTACAATGAGCAGTTCTTC	CASSGDRAYNEQFF
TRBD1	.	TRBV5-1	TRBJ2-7	TGCGCCAGCACGGGACAGGGCTACGAGCAGTACTTC	CASTGQGYEQYF
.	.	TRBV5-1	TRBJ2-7	TGCGCCAGCAGGGTTGAGGGACGAATCTACGAGCAGTACTTC	CASRVEGRIYEQYF
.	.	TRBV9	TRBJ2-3	TGCGCTAAAGTGGGGTGCACAGATACGCAGTATTTT	CAKVGCTDTQYF
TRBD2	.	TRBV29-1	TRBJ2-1	TGCAGCGCCGACCAAGGAGCGGGGTCCTACAATGAGCAGTTCTTC	CSADQGAGSYNEQFF
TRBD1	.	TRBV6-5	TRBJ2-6	TGTGCCAGCAGCTGGGACAGCTCTGGGGCCAACGTCCTGACTTTC	CASSWDSSGANVLTF
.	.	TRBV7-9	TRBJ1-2	TGTGCCAGCAGCTTAGCGGAAGGAAACTATGGCTACACCTTC	CASSLAEGNYGYTF
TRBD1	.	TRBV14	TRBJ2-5	TGTGCCAGCAGCTACCTCCGGGTCTCAACAGGGGGAGAGACCCAGTACTTC	CASSYLRVSTGGETQYF
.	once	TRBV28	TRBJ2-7	TGTGCCAGCAGTTTGCGGCAGGCCTCCGGCGAGCAGTACTTC	CASSLRQASGEQYF
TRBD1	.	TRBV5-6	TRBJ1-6	TGTGCCAGCAGCTTGTGGGTCGCAGGGGGCGGGTTTTCTTCACCCCTCCACTTT	CASSLWVAGGGFSSPLHF
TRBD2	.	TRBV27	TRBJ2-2	TGTGCCAGCAGTTTGACTAGCGGGGGGACCGGGGAGCTGTTTTTT	CASSLTSGGTGELFF
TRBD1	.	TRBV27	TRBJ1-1	TGTGCCAGCAGTTTAGGGGACAGGTGGACTGAAGCTTTCTTT	CASSLGDRWTEAFF
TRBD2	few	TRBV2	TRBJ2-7	TGTGCCAGCAGAAATACGGGACTAGCGGGAGTTGAGCAGTACTTC	CASRNTGLAGVEQYF
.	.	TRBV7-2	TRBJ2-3	TGTGCCAGCAGCTCCGGAGGATCGGGGGATACGCAGTATTTT	CASSSGGSGDTQYF
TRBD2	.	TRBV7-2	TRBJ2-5	TGTGCCAGCAGCTTAGCCCTAGCGGGAGAAGAGACCCAGTACTTC	CASSLALAGEETQYF
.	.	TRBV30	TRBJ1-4	TGTGCCTGGATTGATTGGGCAAGTGAAAAACTGTTTTTT	CAWIDWASEKLFF
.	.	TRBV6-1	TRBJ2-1	TGTGCCAGCAGCCTCGGGGGCGTTATGAATGAGCAGTTCTTC	CASSLGGVMNEQFF
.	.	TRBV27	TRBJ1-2	TGTGCCAGCAGTTTATCTAGATTGAGAGGCGGCTACACCTTC	CASSLSRLRGGYTF
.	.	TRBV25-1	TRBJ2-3	TGTGCCAGCAGTGGGGGCAGGGGTCCAGATACGCAGTATTTT	CASSGGRGPDTQYF
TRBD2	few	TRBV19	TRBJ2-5	TGTGCCAGCACTCCACCGGGACTACAAGAGACCCAGTACTTC	CASTPPGLQETQYF
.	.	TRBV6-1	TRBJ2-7	TGTGCCAGCAGTGAACAGGCAGACACCTACGAGCAGTACTTC	CASSEQADTYEQYF